This is a list of T cell receptor beta chains from one sample in a study of blood T cell repertoires in COVID-19. The assay was immunoSEQ multiplex PCR, and TCRdb's table has in-frame clones only and misses some. This table has some 50,000 clones, over 75% appearing once. The sequenced material came from peripheral blood. The receptors originated from a human donor in a cohort sampled during active COVID-19. Both conserved end residues are part of each CDR3. D genes are given only for firm matches. Expanded clones get a size class; other rows say once, few or many, or leave the size out.

>TRBJ2-7|NA|TRBV19|NA
CASRQMGSTYEQYF
TGTGCCAGTAGACAAATGGGCTCGACCTACGAGCAGTACTTC
>TRBJ1-3|NA|TRBV30|NA
CAWSPYSGNTIYF
TGTGCCTGGAGTCCTTACTCTGGAAACACCATATATTTT
>TRBJ2-3|TRBD2|TRBV29-1|NA
CSVSPMRGGTDTQYF
TGCAGCGTCTCACCTATGCGGGGGGGCACAGATACGCAGTATTTT
>TRBJ2-3|NA|TRBV18|NA
CASSPPASASTDTQYF
TGTGCCAGCTCACCACCTGCCAGCGCCAGCACAGATACGCAGTATTTT
>TRBJ2-2|TRBD2|TRBV24-1|NA
CATSDPGLAGGSTGELFF
TGTGCCACCAGTGACCCGGGACTAGCGGGAGGCTCCACCGGGGAGCTGTTTTTT
>TRBJ2-2|NA|TRBV7-9|NA
CASSLAGLNTGELFF
TGTGCCAGCAGCTTAGCTGGCCTTAACACCGGGGAGCTGTTTTTT
>TRBJ2-5|NA|TRBV11-3|few
CASSLDGETQYF
TGTGCCAGCAGCTTAGACGGGGAGACCCAGTACTTC
>TRBJ2-3|NA|TRBV19|NA
CASSNRDTILDTQYF
TGTGCCAGTAGTAATCGGGACACTATACTCGATACGCAGTATTTT
>TRBJ2-3|TRBD1|TRBV6-6|NA
CASSYAGTGGRDTQYF
TGTGCCAGCAGTTACGCCGGGACAGGGGGCAGGGATACGCAGTATTTT
>TRBJ2-7|TRBD2|TRBV15|NA
CATSRPGLGSIHEQYF
TGTGCCACCAGCAGACCCGGACTAGGTAGCATCCACGAGCAGTACTTC
>TRBJ2-5|TRBD2|TRBV5-4|NA
CASSLSGLAGSPYF
TGTGCCAGCAGCTTATCGGGACTAGCGGGCTCTCCGTACTTC
>TRBJ1-4|NA|TRBV7-9|NA
CASSFQGASEKLFF
TGTGCCAGCAGCTTTCAAGGGGCCAGTGAAAAACTGTTTTTT
>TRBJ2-1|TRBD2|TRBV11-3|NA
CASSFRGTSGKLDEQFF
TGTGCCAGCAGCTTTCGGGGGACTAGCGGGAAATTGGATGAGCAGTTCTTC
>TRBJ2-1|TRBD2|TRBV9|NA
CASSVGTTDNEQFF
TGTGCCAGCAGCGTGGGGACTACCGACAATGAGCAGTTCTTC
>TRBJ1-5|NA|TRBV28|NA
CASSRQRNQPQHF
TGTGCCAGCAGCCGGCAGAGGAATCAGCCCCAGCATTTT
>TRBJ1-6|TRBD1|TRBV7-9|NA
CASSTGQGKLHF
TGTGCCAGCAGCACGGGACAGGGAAAACTCCACTTT
>TRBJ2-5|TRBD1|TRBV28|NA
CASVSRGQETQYF
TGTGCCAGCGTCAGTAGGGGGCAGGAGACCCAGTACTTC
>TRBJ2-1|TRBD1|TRBV11-3|NA
CASSYRGYEQFF
TGTGCCAGCAGCTACAGGGGTTATGAGCAGTTCTTC
>TRBJ2-7|NA|TRBV27|NA
CASSPKGLRTGVYEQYF
TGTGCCAGCAGCCCTAAGGGGTTACGAACTGGGGTTTACGAGCAGTACTTC
>TRBJ2-1|TRBD1|TRBV5-1|NA
CASSLGQGTEQFF
TGCGCCAGCAGCCTCGGACAGGGGACCGAGCAGTTCTTC
>TRBJ1-3|NA|TRBV6-4|NA
CASSDSTISGNTIYF
TGTGCCAGCAGTGACAGTACTATCTCTGGAAACACCATATATTTT
>TRBJ2-5|TRBD2|TRBV10-1|NA
CASSGGSFETQYF
TGCGCCAGCAGCGGCGGGAGTTTTGAGACCCAGTACTTC
>TRBJ2-7|TRBD2|TRBV27|NA
CASSWGLAGYEQYF
TGTGCCAGCAGTTGGGGACTAGCGGGATACGAGCAGTACTTC
>TRBJ1-1|NA|TRBV2|NA
CASSGSNEVLNTEAFF
TGTGCCAGCAGTGGAAGCAATGAGGTTTTGAACACTGAAGCTTTCTTT
>TRBJ2-1|TRBD2|TRBV3-1/TRBV3-2|NA
CASSQELDSGATYNEQFF
TGTGCCAGCAGCCAAGAGCTCGATAGCGGGGCGACATACAATGAGCAGTTCTTC
>TRBJ1-6|TRBD1|TRBV5-4|NA
CASSLGQGDTPLHF
TGTGCCAGCAGCTTGGGGCAGGGGGATACACCCCTCCACTTT
>TRBJ1-5|NA|TRBV6-6|NA
CASSPGPWVGGTLNQPQHF
TGTGCCAGCAGTCCAGGCCCATGGGTGGGGGGAACTCTCAATCAGCCCCAGCATTTT
>TRBJ2-2|NA|TRBV28|NA
CASSLAQGGTGELFF
TGTGCCAGCAGTTTAGCCCAGGGAGGCACCGGGGAGCTGTTTTTT
>TRBJ1-5|NA|TRBV28|NA
CASSSGHSSSNQPQHF
TGTGCCAGCAGTTCTGGACACAGTTCTAGCAATCAGCCCCAGCATTTT
>TRBJ2-5|TRBD2|TRBV23-1|NA
CASTSRGGRGTQYF
TGCGCCAGCACCTCTCGGGGAGGGAGGGGGACCCAGTACTTC
>TRBJ1-6|NA|TRBV5-4|NA
CASSSTGQWDSPLHF
TGTGCCAGCAGCTCTACCGGACAGTGGGATTCACCCCTCCACTTT
>TRBJ2-1|TRBD1|TRBV5-1|NA
CASSLSPGQGGEQFF
TGCGCCAGCAGCTTGAGCCCAGGACAGGGCGGTGAGCAGTTCTTC
>TRBJ2-2|TRBD1|TRBV18|NA
CASSPRDRASPNTGELFF
TGTGCCAGCTCACCCCGGGACAGGGCCTCGCCGAACACCGGGGAGCTGTTTTTT
>TRBJ1-1|NA|TRBV27|NA
CASSWRQGHVEAFF
TGTGCCAGCAGTTGGAGGCAGGGGCACGTTGAAGCTTTCTTT
>TRBJ1-6|NA|TRBV27|NA
CASRRSFGNSPLHF
TGTGCCAGCAGGAGGAGTTTCGGTAATTCACCCCTCCACTTT
>TRBJ1-6|NA|TRBV11-1|NA
CASSLLFGGNSPLHF
TGTGCCAGCAGCTTGTTGTTTGGAGGGAATTCACCCCTCCACTTT
>TRBJ2-5|TRBD1|TRBV5-1|once
CASSLVQGAEETQYF
TGCGCCAGCAGCTTGGTCCAGGGGGCAGAAGAGACCCAGTACTTC
>TRBJ1-3|NA|TRBV5-4|NA
CASSLGAYSSGNTIYF
TGTGCCAGCAGCTTGGGGGCCTATAGCTCTGGAAACACCATATATTTT
>TRBJ1-1|NA|TRBV18|NA
CASVTWGETEAFF
TGTGCCAGTGTCACCTGGGGGGAGACTGAAGCTTTCTTT
>TRBJ2-7|TRBD2|TRBV11-1|once
CASSLDSGSFYEQYF
TGTGCCAGCAGCTTAGACAGCGGGAGTTTCTACGAGCAGTACTTC
>TRBJ2-4|NA|TRBV7-8|NA
CASSGRDIQYF
TGTGCCAGCAGCGGGAGAGACATTCAGTACTTC
>TRBJ2-4|NA|TRBV6-5|NA
CASSYSEGIAKNIQYF
TGTGCCAGCAGTTACTCGGAGGGGATAGCCAAAAACATTCAGTACTTC
>TRBJ2-5|NA|TRBV5-1|NA
CASSLQFTTLETQYF
TGCGCCAGCAGCTTACAGTTTACAACGTTAGAGACCCAGTACTTC
>TRBJ2-7|TRBD2|TRBV28|NA
CASSLGIAGSYEQYF
TGTGCCAGCAGTCTAGGGATAGCGGGATCCTACGAGCAGTACTTC
>TRBJ2-6|TRBD2|TRBV10-2|NA
CASSVAGPSSGANVLTF
TGCGCCAGCAGTGTAGCGGGCCCCTCTTCTGGGGCCAACGTCCTGACTTTC
>TRBJ2-5|NA|TRBV6-5|few
CASSQTILQETQYF
TGTGCCAGCAGTCAGACTATCCTCCAAGAGACCCAGTACTTC
>TRBJ2-5|NA|TRBV5-8|once
CASSSGDHLLQETQYF
TGTGCCAGCAGCTCAGGGGACCACTTACTTCAAGAGACCCAGTACTTC
>TRBJ2-1|NA|TRBV7-8|NA
CASSLNRGGVDFHEQFF
TGTGCCAGCAGCTTAAATAGGGGGGGAGTCGATTTCCATGAGCAGTTCTTC
>TRBJ1-5|NA|TRBV2|NA
CASSQSTRNQPQHF
TGTGCCAGCAGCCAGTCGACAAGAAATCAGCCCCAGCATTTT
>TRBJ2-6|NA|TRBV3-1/TRBV3-2|NA
CASSPRAGANVLTF
TGTGCCAGCAGCCCGAGGGCTGGGGCCAACGTCCTGACTTTC
>TRBJ1-4|NA|TRBV5-1|NA
CASSGGETNEKLFF
TGCGCCAGCAGCGGGGGGGAGACTAATGAAAAACTGTTTTTT
>TRBJ2-3|TRBD1|TRBV5-8|NA
CASSRDRADTQYF
TGTGCCAGCAGCCGGGACAGGGCAGATACGCAGTATTTT
>TRBJ1-1|NA|TRBV27|NA
CASSRSGSTEAFF
TGTGCCAGCTCCCGGTCGGGGAGCACTGAAGCTTTCTTT
>TRBJ2-7|TRBD1|TRBV6-5|NA
CASSYGGQSYEQYF
TGTGCCAGCAGTTACGGGGGACAGTCCTACGAGCAGTACTTC
>TRBJ2-3|NA|TRBV11-2|once
CASSLDRGSADTQYF
TGTGCCAGCAGCTTAGACAGGGGATCGGCAGATACGCAGTATTTT
>TRBJ1-2|NA|TRBV18|NA
CASSPGPNYGYTF
TGTGCCAGCTCACCAGGGCCCAACTATGGCTACACCTTC